This T cell receptor beta chain was documented in a study of blood T cell repertoires in COVID-19. Study at large: From T cells, B-cell-depleted T cells, or PBMCs came the material, which was cDNA or gDNA.

TCRdb keeps only in-frame clones here, not all; method: immunoSEQ multiplex PCR. This table holds approximately 440,000 clones, about nine tenths found once. Trimming pared 9 bases from V and 5 bases from J, leaving 16 bases between. The CDR3 length is 13 residues. This TCR came from a woman in her late teens or twenties who had recovered from COVID-19. Sequencing used PBMCs or T cells enriched from blood (not recorded which). The V and J genes are TRBV12-3 or TRBV12-4 and TRBJ1-2, with D unresolved. CDR3 loop: CASRSRRVYGYTF. In DNA form, the CDR3 reads TGTGCCAGTCGTAGCAGGAGGGTTTATGGCTACACCTTC.